Sequencing of this T cell receptor (beta chain) was carried out in a study of T cells expressing NK-cell markers. Study-level results: The CD3+CD56-NKG2C+ fraction was also led by these clonotypes in several donors.

This CDR3 spans 12 amino acids. Germline lookup yields CDR1 SQVTM and CDR2 ANQGSEA. UMIs were included in TCR beta cDNA generated by 5'RACE template switching. After re-calling the 5' RACE reads, TCRdb lists one entry per CDR3 protein, DNA absent. This table lists roughly 420,000 distinct CDR3 sequences. Of note for this clonotype: The antigen is unknown.

Sequencing was done on a sample of blood T cells: a sorted CD56 or NKG2C T cell subset, CD4+ or CD8+ T cells, or bulk PBMC T cells (not recorded which). This TCR derives from a woman between 18 and 75 years old in good health. The V and J genes are TRBV29-1 and TRBJ2-2; TCRdb proposes TRBD1, but this gene call is untestable without DNA. CDR3 protein: CSGDGEAGELFF.